The 25 T cell receptor beta chains listed next were all sequenced from one sample in a study of shared clonotypes between healthy human individuals. Repertoires were generated with immunoSEQ multiplex PCR, while TCRdb's copy carries only in-frame clones and drops some. Altogether about 87,000 clones are present, approximately 51% being singletons, with the ten largest covering about 15%. Sample: PBMCs. The receptors shown here come from a woman in her 40s in good health. Some clones in this sample may be carry-over from other donors' samples.

The chain recombines TRBV7-9 with TRBJ1-2; D is unresolved. The V gene lost 0 bases and the J gene lost 13 bases, with 18 bases spanning the gap. This CDR3 is 14 amino acids long. Looked up from germline, CDR1 is SEHNR and CDR2 is FQNEAQ (reference sequence). The CDR3 coding sequence is TGTGCCAGCAGCTTAGCCACGACCCGGACCGCCAGCACCTTC. Translating gives CASSLATTRTASTF.

This rearrangement joins TRBV15 to TRBJ2-5; tentatively, D is TRBD1 or TRBD2 (7 bases each). The J call is in doubt because the DNA end fits TRBJ2-7 better. The CDR3 loop spans 14 amino acids. Per germline, CDR1 LNHNV and CDR2 YYDKDF (reference sequence). The CDR3 sequence is CATSSFRGGYEQYF. CDR3 in DNA: TGTGCCACCAGCAGCTTCAGGGGGGGTTACGAGCAGTACTTC.

This clone was counted only a few times. This chain connects TRBV28 to TRBJ2-7, with D hard to call. The V gene lost 3 bases and the J gene lost 5 bases, with 11 bases spanning the gap. CDR1 and CDR2 from the germline V gene are MDHEN and SYDVKM. The CDR3 is 13 residues long. The CDR3 region is CASSFSFIHEQYF. The CDR3 bases are TGTGCCAGCAGTTTTAGCTTTATCCACGAGCAGTACTTC.

This clone was detected ten times or more. Other DNA sequences in this specimen translate into the identical CDR3. The chain has TRBV4-3 and TRBJ2-3; no clear D. The length of the CDR3 is 14 residues. V gave up 0 bases and J gave up 7 bases, with 11 bases separating them. The germline gives CDR1 LGHNA, CDR2 YSLEER. The CDR3 here is CASSQDTSRNTQYF. The CDR3 DNA follows: TGCGCCAGCAGCCAAGATACCTCACGAAATACGCAGTATTTT.

The gene calls are TRBV19 and TRBJ2-7; D might be TRBD2 (5 bases). The germline V gene encodes CDR1 LNHDA and CDR2 SQIVND (reference sequence). This CDR3 is built from 12 residues. V lost 3 bases and J lost 6, with 9 bases in between. The CDR3 spells CASSIGRLEQYF. CDR3 nucleotides: TGTGCCAGTAGTATTGGGAGACTCGAGCAGTACTTC.

This clone was seen more than once but under ten times. V is TRBV11-2 and J is TRBJ2-2; no definite D call. The length of the CDR3 is 15 residues. Trimming took 9 bases from V and 6 from J, leaving 20 bases between them. Per the germline V gene, CDR1 is SGHAT and CDR2 is FQNNGV. The CDR3 here is CARLRPPVRAGELFF. The CDR3 DNA follows: TGTGCCAGACTTCGTCCTCCGGTTCGCGCCGGGGAGCTGTTTTTT.

This clone was recorded many times. This sequence joins TRBV6-1 and TRBJ1-4; D is unresolved. Per germline, CDR1 MNHNS and CDR2 SASEGT. The V end was cut by 2 bases, the J end by 7 bases, with 8 bases between. There are 13 residues in the CDR3. The CDR3 DNA reads TGTGCCAGCAGTGAAATAGGGCCTGAAAAACTGTTTTTT. As protein: CASSEIGPEKLFF.

Concerning this clone itself: A far larger clone lies a single base away; this is likely a read error. This chain uses TRBV5-1 with TRBJ2-6; D remains ambiguous. The ends were cut back, 0 bases at V and 15 bases at J, with 16 bases in the middle. Germline CDR1 and CDR2: SGHRS and YFSETQ. The CDR3 sequence is 14 residues long. The CDR3 here is CASSLAVVPGALTF. The CDR3 region has the DNA TGCGCCAGCAGCTTGGCCGTGGTTCCGGGCGCCCTGACTTTC.

The chain carries TRBV18 and TRBJ1-2; a possible D gene is TRBD1 (6 bases). Germline CDR1 KGHSH, CDR2 LQKENI. The V and J ends lost 2 bases and 2 bases respectively, with 6 bases between them. The CDR3 is 13 amino acids. The CDR3 reads CASSPTGNYGYTF. CDR3 DNA: TGTGCCAGCTCACCAACAGGGAACTATGGCTACACCTTC.

The chain combines TRBV9 with TRBJ1-2; D is unclear. CDR1 and CDR2 (germline): SGDLS, YYNGEE. CDR3 length equals 11 residues. V was cut by 3 bases and J by 5 bases, with 5 bases left in between. As DNA, the CDR3 is TGTGCCAGCAGCGCATCTTATGGCTACACCTTC. It encodes CASSASYGYTF. Based on the CDR3 plus reference TRBV9 and TRBJ1-2, the full variable domain is DSGVTQTPKHLITATGQRVTLRCSPRSGDLSVYWYQQSLDQGLQFLIQYYNGEERAKGNILERFSAQQFPDLHSELNLSSLELGDSALYFCASSASYGYTFGSGTRLTVV.

The rearrangement uses TRBV9 and TRBJ2-1; TRBD2 is a possible D gene (6 bases). The CDR3 covers 14 residues. Germline CDR1 is SGDLS and CDR2 is YYNGEE. Trimming left V 0 bases short and J 6 bases short, with 10 bases between. The chain's CDR3 is CASSVGLGGNEQFF. CDR3 coding DNA: TGTGCCAGCAGCGTAGGACTGGGGGGCAATGAGCAGTTCTTC.

This clone showed up just once. It is likely a read error: a sequence one base away is far more abundant. The sample carries other DNA sequences with the same CDR3. The DNA of the CDR3 is TGCAGCGTTGGACCAGGCCTTAATCAACCCCAGCATTTT. Translation: CSVGPGLNQPQHF. V is TRBV29-1 and J is TRBJ1-5, with unresolved D. The CDR3 spans 13 residues. CDR1 and CDR2 from the germline V gene are SQVTM and ANQGSEA.

The gene calls are TRBV5-4 and TRBJ2-7, with TRBD1 matching over 7 bases. The germline V gene encodes CDR1 SGHNT and CDR2 YYREEE (reference sequence). This CDR3 spans 14 amino acids. V shed 3 bases, J shed 4 bases, and the junction held 7 bases outside the gene matches. CDR3: CASSSTTGNYEQYF. The CDR3 DNA is TGTGCCAGCAGCTCCACGACAGGGAATTACGAGCAGTACTTC.

This clone was seen at least ten times. This chain uses TRBV27 with TRBJ2-7; D could derive from TRBD1 or TRBD2 (5 bases each). The CDR3 spans 15 residues. Germline CDR1 reads MNHEY; CDR2 reads SMNVEV (reference sequence). Trimming shortened V by 5 bases and J by 3 bases, and 17 bases separated the two germline ends. The CDR3 region has the DNA TGTGCCAGCAGTAGGATTGGGGGTGTGGGCTACGAGCAGTACTTC. It translates to CASSRIGGVGYEQYF.

The chain is built from TRBV4-3 and TRBJ1-2; D is perhaps TRBD1 (5 bases). Between the trimmed V and J ends, which lost 0 bases and 4 bases, there was a span of 12 bases. Germline values: CDR1 LGHNA, CDR2 YSLEER. CDR3 length: 15 residues. Here the CDR3 DNA reads TGCGCCAGCAGCCAAGAACGCCAGGGAGCCTATGGCTACACCTTC. Encoded protein: CASSQERQGAYGYTF.

The rearrangement uses TRBV29-1 and TRBJ2-1; possibly TRBD2 for D (5 bases). This CDR3 is 13 amino acids long. The V and J ends lost 5 bases and 4 bases respectively, with 12 bases between them. Germline CDR1 SQVTM, CDR2 ANQGSEA. The CDR3: CSVLEAVYNEQFF. DNA for the CDR3: TGCAGCGTTCTGGAAGCGGTTTACAATGAGCAGTTCTTC.

The chain employs TRBV18 and TRBJ1-3, with D possibly being TRBD1 (5 bases). Germline V gene sequence: CDR1 KGHSH, CDR2 LQKENI. Trimming cost V 4 bases and J 0 bases, with 13 bases left between them. The CDR3 consists of 16 residues. CDR3 DNA sequence: TGTGCCAGCTCACTTACGGGGGGTGTCTCTGGAAACACCATATATTTT. Translated, it gives CASSLTGGVSGNTIYF.

Regarding this clone: One end of the junction varies from germline; a read error may be responsible. The chain has TRBV28 and TRBJ2-7, with 12 bases aligning to TRBD2. Germline assignment: CDR1 MDHEN and CDR2 SYDVKM. This CDR3 is 17 amino acids long. The CDR3 loop is CASSPHPGLAGSSEQYF. CDR3 sequence (DNA): TGTGCCAGCAGCCCCCACCCCGGACTAGCGGGATCCTCCGAGCAGTACTTC.

This clone has only a few counts. The rearrangement links TRBV5-1 to TRBJ2-7, with TRBD2 matching 10 bases. With V trimmed by 0 bases and J by 4 bases, 25 bases remained unmatched. This CDR3 spans 22 amino acids. From germline, CDR1 is SGHRS and CDR2 YFSETQ. This CDR3 reads CASSLERGRASGSLERQYEQYF. Written as DNA, the CDR3 is TGCGCCAGCAGCTTGGAGCGGGGCCGGGCTAGCGGGAGCCTCGAAAGACAGTACGAGCAGTACTTC.

V gene TRBV2 combines with J gene TRBJ2-5; D is uncertain. CDR1 is SNHLY and CDR2 is FYNNEI in the germline V gene. CDR3 length: 14 amino acids. Deletions cut 4 bases from V and 2 bases from J, with 11 bases between. The CDR3 loop reads CASSARTAQETQYF. The CDR3 nucleotides read TGTGCCAGCAGTGCCCGAACAGCACAAGAGACCCAGTACTTC.

Ten or more counts support this clone. The rearrangement links TRBV25-1 to TRBJ2-5; 7 bases are a match to TRBD1. Germline assignment: CDR1 MGHDK and CDR2 SYGVNS. This CDR3 region has 16 residues. The trim removed 10 bases at V and 5 bases at J, leaving 19 bases unmatched. CDR3 sequence reads: CATRALQGLGKETQYF. CDR3 nucleotides: TGTGCCACAAGAGCCCTACAGGGGTTGGGGAAGGAGACCCAGTACTTC.

The gene calls are TRBV5-1 and TRBJ1-1, with a weak D call TRBD1 (5 bases). The CDR3 sequence is 15 residues long. The V end was cut by 1 base, the J end by 1 base, with 11 bases between. Per germline, CDR1 SGHRS and CDR2 YFSETQ. CDR3 sequence reads: CASSLRTGSNTEAFF. CDR3 coding DNA: TGCGCCAGCAGCTTGCGAACAGGATCGAACACTGAAGCTTTCTTT. The full variable domain, in which reference TRBV5-1 and TRBJ1-1 provide the parts outside the CDR3, is KAGVTQTPRYLIKTRGQQVTLSCSPISGHRSVSWYQQTPGQGLQFLFEYFSETQRNKGNFPGRFSGRQFSNSRSEMNVSTLELGDSALYLCASSLRTGSNTEAFFGQGTRLTVV.

Many counts were recorded for this clone. The V call is TRBV6-1, the J call TRBJ1-1; TRBD1 aligns across 8 bases. The V gene's germline CDR1 is MNHNS and CDR2 SASEGT. Trimming removed 6 bases from V and 7 bases from J; junction bases left unmatched: 7. The CDR3 consists of 13 residues. The CDR3 reads CASRPRGRVEAFF. The CDR3 region has the DNA TGTGCCAGCAGACCCAGGGGGCGGGTTGAAGCTTTCTTT.

V gene TRBV28 combines with J gene TRBJ1-2, with unresolved D. CDR1 and CDR2 (germline): MDHEN, SYDVKM. The CDR3 is 16 residues long. V was trimmed by 6 bases and J by 1 base, leaving 18 bases between them. In DNA form, the CDR3 reads TGTGCCAGCAGCCCGCCACGAGGGTCGGGTAACTATGGCTACACCTTC. Its protein product is CASSPPRGSGNYGYTF.

This chain connects TRBV7-3 to TRBJ2-2, with 7 bases aligning to TRBD1. Germline V gene lookup returns CDR1 SGHTA and CDR2 FQGTGA. This CDR3 has 15 amino acids. After removal of 2 bases from V and 8 bases from J, the junction contained 8 bases not matched to a gene. The CDR3 spells CASSLGYRGAGELFF. Written as DNA, the CDR3 is TGTGCCAGCAGCTTAGGTTACAGGGGAGCGGGGGAGCTGTTTTTT.